This entry is about one TCR beta chain. Its antigen is unidentified. The CDR3 covers 16 residues. The V and J ends lost 4 bases and 7 bases respectively, with 20 bases between them. In germline, CDR1 is LGHNA, CDR2 YNFKEQ. The data were taken from a study of T cells after posttransplantation cyclophosphamide. Study-level findings and limits: Donor-recipient repertoire similarity was low at 1-2 months, rising over year one. Tissue-infiltrating T cells from skin or gut overlapped little with blood T cells. Recipient CMV seropositivity and CMV reactivation strongly tracked TRB clonality.

Profiled with immunoSEQ multiplex PCR; TCRdb holds only in-frame clones, not every one. The table has just over 20,000 clones, nearly 99% seen once. The naive gate required viable CD3+CD4+ or CD3+CD8+ cells with CCR7+CD45RA+CD45RO-CD95-CD27+CD28+ phenotype. Sample: naive CD4+ T cells sorted from PBMCs. The source is a man aged 35 to 55 in good health, CMV-negative, and a related stem cell transplant donor. The chain couples TRBV4-2 to TRBJ1-5; weak D call: TRBD1 (6 bases). The CDR3 is CASSPAGEGVVQPQHF. CDR3 in DNA: TGTGCCAGCAGCCCGGCCGGAGAGGGGGTGGTGCAGCCCCAGCATTTT.